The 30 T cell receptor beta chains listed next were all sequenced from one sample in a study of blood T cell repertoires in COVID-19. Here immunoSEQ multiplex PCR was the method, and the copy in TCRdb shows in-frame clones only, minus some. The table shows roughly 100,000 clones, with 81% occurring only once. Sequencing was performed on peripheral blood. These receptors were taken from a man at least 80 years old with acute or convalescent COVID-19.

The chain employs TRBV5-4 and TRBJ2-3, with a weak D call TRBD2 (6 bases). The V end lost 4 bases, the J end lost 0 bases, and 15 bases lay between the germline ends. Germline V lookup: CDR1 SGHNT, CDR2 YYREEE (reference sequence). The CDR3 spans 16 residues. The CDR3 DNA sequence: TGTGCCAGCAGCCCGACGGCGGGAACAAGCACAGATACGCAGTATTTT. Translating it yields CASSPTAGTSTDTQYF.

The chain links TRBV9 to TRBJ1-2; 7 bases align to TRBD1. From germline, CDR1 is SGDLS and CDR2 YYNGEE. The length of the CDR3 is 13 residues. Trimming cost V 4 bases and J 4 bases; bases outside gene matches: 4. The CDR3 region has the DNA TGTGCCAGCAGCACAGGGGTCAGCTATGGCTACACCTTC. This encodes CASSTGVSYGYTF.

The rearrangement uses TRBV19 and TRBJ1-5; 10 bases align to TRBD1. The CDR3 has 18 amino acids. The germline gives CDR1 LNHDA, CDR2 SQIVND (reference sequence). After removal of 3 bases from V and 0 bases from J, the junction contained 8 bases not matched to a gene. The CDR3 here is CASSIGTGADYSNQPQHF. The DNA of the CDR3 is TGTGCCAGTAGTATCGGGACAGGGGCGGATTATAGCAATCAGCCCCAGCATTTT.

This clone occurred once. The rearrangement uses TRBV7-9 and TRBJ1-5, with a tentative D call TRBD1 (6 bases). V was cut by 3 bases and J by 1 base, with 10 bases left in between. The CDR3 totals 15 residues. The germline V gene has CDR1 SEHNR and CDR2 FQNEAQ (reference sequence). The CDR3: CASSLQGGSNQPQHF. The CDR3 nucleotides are TGTGCCAGCAGCTTGCAAGGGGGAAGCAATCAGCCCCAGCATTTT.

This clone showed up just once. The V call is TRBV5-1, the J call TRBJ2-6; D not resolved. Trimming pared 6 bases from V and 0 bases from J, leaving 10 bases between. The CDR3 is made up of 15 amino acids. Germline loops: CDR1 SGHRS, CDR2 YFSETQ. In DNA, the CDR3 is TGCGCCAGCAACTACGCAATCTCTGGGGCCAACGTCCTGACTTTC. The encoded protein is CASNYAISGANVLTF.

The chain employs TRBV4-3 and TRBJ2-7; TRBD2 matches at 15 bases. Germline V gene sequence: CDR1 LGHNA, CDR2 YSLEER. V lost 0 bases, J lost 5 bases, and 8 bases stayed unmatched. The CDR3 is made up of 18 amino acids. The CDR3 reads CASSQDLRTSGRADEQYF. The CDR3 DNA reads TGCGCCAGCAGCCAAGATCTTCGGACTAGCGGGAGGGCCGACGAGCAGTACTTC.

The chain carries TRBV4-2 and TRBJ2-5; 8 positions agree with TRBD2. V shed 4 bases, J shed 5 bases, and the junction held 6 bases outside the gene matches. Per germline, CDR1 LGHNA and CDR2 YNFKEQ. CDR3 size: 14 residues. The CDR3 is CASSPSGRGETQYF. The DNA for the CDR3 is TGTGCCAGCAGCCCTAGCGGGCGGGGGGAGACCCAGTACTTC.

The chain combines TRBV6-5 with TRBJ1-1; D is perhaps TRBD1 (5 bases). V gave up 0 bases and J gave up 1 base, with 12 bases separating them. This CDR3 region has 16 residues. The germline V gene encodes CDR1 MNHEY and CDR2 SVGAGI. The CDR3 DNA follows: TGTGCCAGCAGTTACTCGGGGGGGAGGGAGAACACTGAAGCTTTCTTT. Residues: CASSYSGGRENTEAFF.

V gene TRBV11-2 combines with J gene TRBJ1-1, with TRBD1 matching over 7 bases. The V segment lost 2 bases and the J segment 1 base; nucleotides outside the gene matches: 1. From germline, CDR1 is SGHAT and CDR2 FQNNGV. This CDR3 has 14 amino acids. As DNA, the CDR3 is TGTGCCAGCAGCTTACGGGACAGGAACACTGAAGCTTTCTTT. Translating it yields CASSLRDRNTEAFF. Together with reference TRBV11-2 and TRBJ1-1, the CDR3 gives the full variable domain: EAGVAQSPRYKIIEKRQSVAFWCNPISGHATLYWYQQILGQGPKLLIQFQNNGVVDDSQLPKDRFSAERLKGVDSTLKIQPAKLEDSAVYLCASSLRDRNTEAFFGQGTRLTVV.

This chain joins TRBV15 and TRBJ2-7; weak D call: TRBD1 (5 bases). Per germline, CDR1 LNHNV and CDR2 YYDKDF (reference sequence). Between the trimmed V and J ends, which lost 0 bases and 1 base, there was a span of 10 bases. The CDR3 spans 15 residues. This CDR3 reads CATSREAGSSYEQYF. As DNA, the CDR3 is TGTGCCACCAGCAGAGAGGCAGGGTCGTCCTACGAGCAGTACTTC.

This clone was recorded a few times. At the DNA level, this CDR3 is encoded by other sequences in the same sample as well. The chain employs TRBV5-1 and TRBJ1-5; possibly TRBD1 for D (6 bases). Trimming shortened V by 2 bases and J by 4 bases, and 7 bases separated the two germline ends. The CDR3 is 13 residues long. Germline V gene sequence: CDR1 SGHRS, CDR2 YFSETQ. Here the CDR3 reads CASSLQGNQPQHF. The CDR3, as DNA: TGCGCCAGCAGCTTACAGGGAAATCAGCCCCAGCATTTT. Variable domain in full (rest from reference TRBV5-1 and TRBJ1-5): KAGVTQTPRYLIKTRGQQVTLSCSPISGHRSVSWYQQTPGQGLQFLFEYFSETQRNKGNFPGRFSGRQFSNSRSEMNVSTLELGDSALYLCASSLQGNQPQHFGDGTRLSIL.

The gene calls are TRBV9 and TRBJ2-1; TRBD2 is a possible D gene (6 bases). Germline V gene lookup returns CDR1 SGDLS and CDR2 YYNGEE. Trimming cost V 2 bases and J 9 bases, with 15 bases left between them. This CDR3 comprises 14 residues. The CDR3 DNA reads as TGTGCCAGCAGCGTCGTTGCTAGCGTGGGTGAGCAGTTCTTC. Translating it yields CASSVVASVGEQFF.

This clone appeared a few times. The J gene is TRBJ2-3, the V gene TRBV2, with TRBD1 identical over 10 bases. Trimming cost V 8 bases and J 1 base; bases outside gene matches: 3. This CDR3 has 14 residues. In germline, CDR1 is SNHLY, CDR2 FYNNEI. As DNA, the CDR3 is TGTGCCAGCTCTGGACAGGGGGGCACAGATACGCAGTATTTT. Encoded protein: CASSGQGGTDTQYF.

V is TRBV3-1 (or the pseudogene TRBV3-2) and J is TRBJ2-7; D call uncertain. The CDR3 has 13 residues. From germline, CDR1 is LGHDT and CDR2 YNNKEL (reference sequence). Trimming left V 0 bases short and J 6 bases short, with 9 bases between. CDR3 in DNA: TGTGCCAGCAGCCAAGAATTCTCGTCCGAGCAGTACTTC. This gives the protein CASSQEFSSEQYF.

CDR3 DNA: TGCGCCAGCAGCTTGGACATGGTCTTCGGAAACACCATATATTTT. Translated, it gives CASSLDMVFGNTIYF. The V and J genes are TRBV5-1 and TRBJ1-3; no firm D call. Trimming removed 0 bases from V and 4 bases from J, with 11 bases in between. Germline V CDR1 and CDR2: SGHRS, YFSETQ. The CDR3 consists of 15 residues.

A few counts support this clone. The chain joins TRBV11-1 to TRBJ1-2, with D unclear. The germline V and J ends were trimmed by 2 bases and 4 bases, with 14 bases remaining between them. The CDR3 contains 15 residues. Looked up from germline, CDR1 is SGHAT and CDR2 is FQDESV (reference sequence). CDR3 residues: CASSLMVSFAYGYTF. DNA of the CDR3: TGTGCCAGCAGCTTAATGGTTAGTTTTGCCTATGGCTACACCTTC. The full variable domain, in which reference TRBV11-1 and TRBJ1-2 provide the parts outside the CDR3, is EAEVAQSPRYKITEKSQAVAFWCDPISGHATLYWYRQILGQGPELLVQFQDESVVDDSQLPKDRFSAERLKGVDSTLKIQPAELGDSAMYLCASSLMVSFAYGYTFGSGTRLTVV.

Written as DNA, the CDR3 is TGTGCCAGCAGCACGACAGGGCCCACTGAAGCTTTCTTT. Its protein product is CASSTTGPTEAFF. The rearrangement links TRBV28 to TRBJ1-1; 7 bases fit TRBD1. V lost 6 bases and J lost 4; bases outside the gene matches: 5. The germline V gene encodes CDR1 MDHEN and CDR2 SYDVKM. This CDR3 region has 13 residues.

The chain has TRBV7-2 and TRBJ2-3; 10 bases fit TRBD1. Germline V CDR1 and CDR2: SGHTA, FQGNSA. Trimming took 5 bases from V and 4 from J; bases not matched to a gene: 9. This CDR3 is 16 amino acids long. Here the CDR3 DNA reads TGTGCCAGCAGCCCCCCAAGGGGACAGGGGCCAGATACGCAGTATTTT. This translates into CASSPPRGQGPDTQYF. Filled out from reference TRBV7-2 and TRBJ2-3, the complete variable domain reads GAGVSQSPSNKVTEKGKDVELRCDPISGHTALYWYRQSLGQGLEFLIYFQGNSAPDKSGLPSDRFSAERTGGSVSTLTIQRTQQEDSAVYLCASSPPRGQGPDTQYFGPGTRLTVL.

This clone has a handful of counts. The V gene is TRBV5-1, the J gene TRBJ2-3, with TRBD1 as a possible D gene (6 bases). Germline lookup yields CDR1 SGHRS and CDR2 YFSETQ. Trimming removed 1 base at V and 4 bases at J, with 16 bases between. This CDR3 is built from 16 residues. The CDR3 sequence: CASSLMGTYEADTQYF. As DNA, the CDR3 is TGCGCCAGCAGCTTGATGGGGACATACGAAGCAGATACGCAGTATTTT.

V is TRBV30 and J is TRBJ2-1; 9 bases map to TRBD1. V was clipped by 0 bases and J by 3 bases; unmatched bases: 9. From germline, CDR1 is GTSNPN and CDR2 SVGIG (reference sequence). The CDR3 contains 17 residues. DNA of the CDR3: TGTGCCTGGAGTGTCCCGACGGACAGGGGCTTCTACAATGAGCAGTTCTTC. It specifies CAWSVPTDRGFYNEQFF.

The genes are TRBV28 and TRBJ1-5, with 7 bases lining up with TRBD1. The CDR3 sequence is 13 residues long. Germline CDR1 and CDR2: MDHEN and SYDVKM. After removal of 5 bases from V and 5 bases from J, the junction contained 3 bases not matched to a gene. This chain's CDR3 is CASSRQGYQPQHF. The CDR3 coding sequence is TGTGCCAGCAGTCGACAGGGATATCAGCCCCAGCATTTT.

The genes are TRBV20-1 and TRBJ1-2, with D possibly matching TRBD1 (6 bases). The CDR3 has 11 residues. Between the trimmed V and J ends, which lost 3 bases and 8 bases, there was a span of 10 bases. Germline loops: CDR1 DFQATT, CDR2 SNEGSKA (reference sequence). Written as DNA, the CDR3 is TGCAGTGCTAGTCCCGGGACAGGCTACACCTTC. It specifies CSASPGTGYTF.

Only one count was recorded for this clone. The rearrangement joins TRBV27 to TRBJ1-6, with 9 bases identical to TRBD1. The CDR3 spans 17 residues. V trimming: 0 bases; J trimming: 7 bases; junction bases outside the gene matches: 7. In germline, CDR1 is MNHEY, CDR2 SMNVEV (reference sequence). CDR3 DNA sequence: TGTGCCAGCAGTTTATCGGGGGGACAGGGAGGGAATTCACCCCTCCACTTT. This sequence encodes CASSLSGGQGGNSPLHF.

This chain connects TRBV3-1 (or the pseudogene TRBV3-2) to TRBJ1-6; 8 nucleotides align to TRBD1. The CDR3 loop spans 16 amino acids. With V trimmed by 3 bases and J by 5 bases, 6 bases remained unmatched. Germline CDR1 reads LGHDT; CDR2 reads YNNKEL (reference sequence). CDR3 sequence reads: CASSHPGQANNSPLHF. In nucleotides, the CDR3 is TGTGCCAGCAGCCATCCGGGACAGGCTAATAATTCACCCCTCCACTTT.

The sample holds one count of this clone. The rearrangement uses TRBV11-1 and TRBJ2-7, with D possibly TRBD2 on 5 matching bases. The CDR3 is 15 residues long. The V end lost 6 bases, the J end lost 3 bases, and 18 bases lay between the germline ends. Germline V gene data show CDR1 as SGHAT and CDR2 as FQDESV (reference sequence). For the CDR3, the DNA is TGTGCCAGCAGTCAATTGATGGACGGACTCTACGAGCAGTACTTC. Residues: CASSQLMDGLYEQYF.

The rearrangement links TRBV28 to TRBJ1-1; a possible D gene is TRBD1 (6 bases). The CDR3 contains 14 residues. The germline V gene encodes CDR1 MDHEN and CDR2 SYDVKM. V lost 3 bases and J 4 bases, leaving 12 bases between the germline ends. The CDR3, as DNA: TGTGCCAGCAGTTTTGGGGGGGCGGGCACTGAAGCTTTCTTT. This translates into CASSFGGAGTEAFF.

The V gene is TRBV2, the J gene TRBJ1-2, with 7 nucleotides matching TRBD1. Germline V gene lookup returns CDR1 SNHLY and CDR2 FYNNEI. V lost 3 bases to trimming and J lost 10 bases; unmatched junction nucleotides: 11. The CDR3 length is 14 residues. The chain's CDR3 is CASSEKGAARDYTF. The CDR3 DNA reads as TGTGCCAGCAGTGAGAAGGGGGCAGCGCGTGACTACACCTTC.

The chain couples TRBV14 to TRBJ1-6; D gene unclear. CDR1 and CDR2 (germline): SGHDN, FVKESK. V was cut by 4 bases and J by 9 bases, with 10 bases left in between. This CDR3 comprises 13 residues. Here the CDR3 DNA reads TGTGCCAGCAGCCGCCGACTCGGTTCACCCCTCCACTTT. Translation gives CASSRRLGSPLHF.

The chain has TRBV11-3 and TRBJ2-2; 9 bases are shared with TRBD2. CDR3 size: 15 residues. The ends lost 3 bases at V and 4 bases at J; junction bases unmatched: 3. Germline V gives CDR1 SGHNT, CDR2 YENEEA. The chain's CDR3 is CASSFLSGSTGELFF. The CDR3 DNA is TGTGCCAGCAGCTTTCTTAGCGGGAGCACCGGGGAGCTGTTTTTT.

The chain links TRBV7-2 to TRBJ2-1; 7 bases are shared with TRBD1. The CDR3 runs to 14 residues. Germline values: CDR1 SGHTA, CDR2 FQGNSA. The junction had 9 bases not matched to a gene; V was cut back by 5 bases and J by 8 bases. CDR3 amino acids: CASSVSRDSHEQFF. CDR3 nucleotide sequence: TGTGCCAGCAGCGTATCGAGGGACAGCCATGAGCAGTTCTTC.